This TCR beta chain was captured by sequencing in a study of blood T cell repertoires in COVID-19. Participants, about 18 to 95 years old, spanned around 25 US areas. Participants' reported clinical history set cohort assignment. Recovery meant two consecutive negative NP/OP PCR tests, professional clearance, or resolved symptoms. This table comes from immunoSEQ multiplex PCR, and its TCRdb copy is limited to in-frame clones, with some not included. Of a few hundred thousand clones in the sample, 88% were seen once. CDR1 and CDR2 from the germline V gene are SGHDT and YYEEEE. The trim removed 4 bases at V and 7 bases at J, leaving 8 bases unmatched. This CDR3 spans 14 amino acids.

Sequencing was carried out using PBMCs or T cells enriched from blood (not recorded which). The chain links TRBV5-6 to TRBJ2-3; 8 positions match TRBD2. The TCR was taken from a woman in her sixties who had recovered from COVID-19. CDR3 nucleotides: TGTGCCAGCAGCCCGCGGGGGGCCCCCCATACGCAGTATTTT. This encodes CASSPRGAPHTQYF.